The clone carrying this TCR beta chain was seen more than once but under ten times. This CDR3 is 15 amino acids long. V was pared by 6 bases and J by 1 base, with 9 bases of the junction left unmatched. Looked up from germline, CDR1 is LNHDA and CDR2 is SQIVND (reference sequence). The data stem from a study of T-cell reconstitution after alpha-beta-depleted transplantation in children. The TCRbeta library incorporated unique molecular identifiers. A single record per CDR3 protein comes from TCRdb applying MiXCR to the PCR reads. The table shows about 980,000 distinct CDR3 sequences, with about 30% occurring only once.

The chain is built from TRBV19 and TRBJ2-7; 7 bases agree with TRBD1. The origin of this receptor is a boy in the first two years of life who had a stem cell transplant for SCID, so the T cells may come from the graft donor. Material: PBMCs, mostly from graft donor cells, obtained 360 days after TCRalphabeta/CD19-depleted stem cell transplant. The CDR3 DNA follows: TGTGCCAGTAGCAACGGACAGGTAGGGTCCTACGAGCAGTACTTC. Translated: CASSNGQVGSYEQYF.